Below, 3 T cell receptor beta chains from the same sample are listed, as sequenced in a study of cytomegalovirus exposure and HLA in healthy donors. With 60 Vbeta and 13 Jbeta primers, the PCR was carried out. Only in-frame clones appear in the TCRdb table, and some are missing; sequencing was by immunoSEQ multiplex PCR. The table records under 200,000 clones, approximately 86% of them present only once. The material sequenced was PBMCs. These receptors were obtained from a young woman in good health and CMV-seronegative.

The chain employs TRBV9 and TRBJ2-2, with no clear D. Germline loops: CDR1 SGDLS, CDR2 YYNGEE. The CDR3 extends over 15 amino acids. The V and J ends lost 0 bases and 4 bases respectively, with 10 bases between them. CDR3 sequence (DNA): TGTGCCAGCAGCGTAGATGACTCGCGCACCGGGGAGCTGTTTTTT. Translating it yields CASSVDDSRTGELFF. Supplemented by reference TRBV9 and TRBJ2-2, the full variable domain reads DSGVTQTPKHLITATGQRVTLRCSPRSGDLSVYWYQQSLDQGLQFLIQYYNGEERAKGNILERFSAQQFPDLHSELNLSSLELGDSALYFCASSVDDSRTGELFFGEGSRLTVL.

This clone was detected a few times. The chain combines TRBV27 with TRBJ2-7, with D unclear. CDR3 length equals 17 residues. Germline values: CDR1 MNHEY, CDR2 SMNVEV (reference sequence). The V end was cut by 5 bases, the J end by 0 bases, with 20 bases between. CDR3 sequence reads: CASSPLHSNSGSYEQYF. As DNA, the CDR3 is TGTGCCAGCAGTCCCCTCCACTCTAACTCTGGCTCCTACGAGCAGTACTTC.

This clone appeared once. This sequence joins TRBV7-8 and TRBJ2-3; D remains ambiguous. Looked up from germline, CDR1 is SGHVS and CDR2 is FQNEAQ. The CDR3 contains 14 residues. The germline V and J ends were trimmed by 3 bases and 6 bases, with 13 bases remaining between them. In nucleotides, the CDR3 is TGTGCCAGCAGCTTCAGGATCCCTCAGGATACGCAGTATTTT. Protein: CASSFRIPQDTQYF.